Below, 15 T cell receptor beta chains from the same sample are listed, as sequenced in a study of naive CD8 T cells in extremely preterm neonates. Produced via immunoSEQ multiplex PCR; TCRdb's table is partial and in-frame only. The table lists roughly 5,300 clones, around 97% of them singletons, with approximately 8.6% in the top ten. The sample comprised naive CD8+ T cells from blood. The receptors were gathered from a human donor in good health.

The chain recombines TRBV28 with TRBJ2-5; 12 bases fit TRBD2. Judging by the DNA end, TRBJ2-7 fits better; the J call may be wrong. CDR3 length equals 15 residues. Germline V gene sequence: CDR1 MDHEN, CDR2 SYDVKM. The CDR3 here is CASSPGLAGTYEQYF. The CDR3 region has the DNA TGTGCCAGCAGTCCTGGACTAGCGGGAACCTACGAGCAGTACTTC.

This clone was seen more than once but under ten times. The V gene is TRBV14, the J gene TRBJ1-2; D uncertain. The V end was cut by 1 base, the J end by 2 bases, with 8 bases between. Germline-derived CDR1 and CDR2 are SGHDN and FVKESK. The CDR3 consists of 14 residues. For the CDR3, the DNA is TGTGCCAGCAGCCAAGCTGCAGGAAACTATGGCTACACCTTC. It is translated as CASSQAAGNYGYTF.

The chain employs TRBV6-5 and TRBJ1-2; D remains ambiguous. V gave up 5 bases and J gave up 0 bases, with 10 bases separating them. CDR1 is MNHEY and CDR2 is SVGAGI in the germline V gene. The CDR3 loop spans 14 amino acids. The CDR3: CASSSHLANYGYTF. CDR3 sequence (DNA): TGTGCCAGCAGTAGTCACTTGGCTAACTATGGCTACACCTTC.

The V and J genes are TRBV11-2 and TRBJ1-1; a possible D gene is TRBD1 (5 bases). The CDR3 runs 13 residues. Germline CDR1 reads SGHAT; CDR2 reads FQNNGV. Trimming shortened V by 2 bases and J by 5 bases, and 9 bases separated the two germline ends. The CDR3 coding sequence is TGTGCCAGCAGCTTATGGGGGGGTACTGAAGCTTTCTTT. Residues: CASSLWGGTEAFF.

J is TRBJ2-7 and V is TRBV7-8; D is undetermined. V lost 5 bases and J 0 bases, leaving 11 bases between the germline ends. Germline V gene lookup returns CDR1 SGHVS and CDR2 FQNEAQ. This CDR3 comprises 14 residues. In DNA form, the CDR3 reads TGTGCCAGCAGCGAACGACTGGACTCCTACGAGCAGTACTTC. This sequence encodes CASSERLDSYEQYF.

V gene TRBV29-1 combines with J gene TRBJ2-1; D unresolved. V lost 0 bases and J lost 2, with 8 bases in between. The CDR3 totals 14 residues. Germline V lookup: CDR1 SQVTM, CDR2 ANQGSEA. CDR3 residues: CSVEEDTTYNEQFF. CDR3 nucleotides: TGCAGCGTTGAAGAAGACACCACCTACAATGAGCAGTTCTTC.

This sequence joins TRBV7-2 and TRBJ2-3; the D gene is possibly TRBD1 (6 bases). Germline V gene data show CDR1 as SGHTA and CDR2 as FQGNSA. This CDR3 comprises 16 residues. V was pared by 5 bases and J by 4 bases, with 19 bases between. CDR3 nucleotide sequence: TGTGCCAGCAGCCTATGGACAGAGGGCGGATCAGATACGCAGTATTTT. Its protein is CASSLWTEGGSDTQYF.

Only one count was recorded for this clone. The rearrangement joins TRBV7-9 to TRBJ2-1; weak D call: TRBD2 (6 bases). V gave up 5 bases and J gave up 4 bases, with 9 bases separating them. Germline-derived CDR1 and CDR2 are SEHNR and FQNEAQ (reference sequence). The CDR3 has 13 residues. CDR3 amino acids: CASSAGGYNEQFF. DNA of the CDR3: TGTGCCAGCAGCGCAGGAGGGTACAATGAGCAGTTCTTC. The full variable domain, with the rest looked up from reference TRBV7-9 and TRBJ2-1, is DTGVSQNPRHKITKRGQNVTFRCDPISEHNRLYWYRQTLGQGPEFLTYFQNEAQLEKSRLLSDRFSAERPKGSFSTLEIQRTEQGDSAMYLCASSAGGYNEQFFGPGTRLTVL.

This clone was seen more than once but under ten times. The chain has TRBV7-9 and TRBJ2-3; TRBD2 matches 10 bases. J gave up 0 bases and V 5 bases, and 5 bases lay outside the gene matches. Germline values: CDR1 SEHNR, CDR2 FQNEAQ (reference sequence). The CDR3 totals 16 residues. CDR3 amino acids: CASSARTSGSTDTQYF. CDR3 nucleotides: TGTGCCAGCAGCGCAAGGACTAGCGGCAGCACAGATACGCAGTATTTT.

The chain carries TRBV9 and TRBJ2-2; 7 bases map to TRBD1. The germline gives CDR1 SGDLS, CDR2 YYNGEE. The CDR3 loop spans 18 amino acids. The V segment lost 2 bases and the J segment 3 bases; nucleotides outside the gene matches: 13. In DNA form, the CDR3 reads TGTGCCAGCAGCGTCCGACAGGGAAAAAATGAAGACACCGGGGAGCTGTTTTTT. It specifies CASSVRQGKNEDTGELFF. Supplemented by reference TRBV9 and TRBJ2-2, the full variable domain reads DSGVTQTPKHLITATGQRVTLRCSPRSGDLSVYWYQQSLDQGLQFLIQYYNGEERAKGNILERFSAQQFPDLHSELNLSSLELGDSALYFCASSVRQGKNEDTGELFFGEGSRLTVL.

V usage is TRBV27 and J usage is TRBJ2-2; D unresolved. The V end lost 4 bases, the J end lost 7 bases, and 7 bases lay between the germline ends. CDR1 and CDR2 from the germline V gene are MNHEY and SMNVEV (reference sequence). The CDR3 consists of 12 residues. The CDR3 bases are TGTGCCAGCAGTTACGGGTACGGGGAGCTGTTTTTT. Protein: CASSYGYGELFF.

CDR3 sequence reads: CASSSRDRGFYGYTF. CDR3 coding DNA: TGTGCCAGCAGTTCAAGGGACAGGGGCTTCTATGGCTACACCTTC. This rearrangement joins TRBV28 to TRBJ1-2; 10 bases match TRBD1. V shed 4 bases and J 4 bases; nucleotides not matched to a gene: 6. CDR1 is MDHEN and CDR2 is SYDVKM in the germline V gene. CDR3 size: 15 residues.

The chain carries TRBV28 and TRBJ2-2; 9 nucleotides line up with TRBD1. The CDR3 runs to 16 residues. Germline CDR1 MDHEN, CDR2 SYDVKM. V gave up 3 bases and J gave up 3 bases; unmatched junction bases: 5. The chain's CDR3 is CASSLMGQGDTGELFF. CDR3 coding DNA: TGTGCCAGCAGTTTGATGGGACAGGGAGACACCGGGGAGCTGTTTTTT.

As DNA, the CDR3 is TGTGCCAGCAGTTTATCAGTTGTAGGCGGTTACAATGAGCAGTTCTTC. Protein product: CASSLSVVGGYNEQFF. The genes are TRBV27 and TRBJ2-1; no firm D call. The CDR3 length is 16 residues. Germline lookup yields CDR1 MNHEY and CDR2 SMNVEV (reference sequence). With 0 bases removed from V and 4 bases from J, the gap between germline ends came to 13 bases.

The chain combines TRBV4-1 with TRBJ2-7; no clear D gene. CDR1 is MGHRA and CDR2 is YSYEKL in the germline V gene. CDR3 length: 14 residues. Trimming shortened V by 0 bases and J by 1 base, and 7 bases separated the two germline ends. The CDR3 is CASSQDLGSYEQYF. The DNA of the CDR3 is TGCGCCAGCAGCCAAGATCTCGGTTCCTACGAGCAGTACTTC.